This TCR beta chain came from a study of blood T cell repertoires in COVID-19. Overall study context: Specimens from acute and convalescent COVID-19 originated in the United States, Italy and Spain. T cells, B-cell-depleted T cells, or PBMCs provided the cDNA or gDNA that served as material.

CDR1 and CDR2 from the germline V gene are MNHEY and SVGEGT. CDR3 length: 12 amino acids. V lost 2 bases to trimming and J lost 16 bases, with 15 bases between them. Authors' methods: Amplifying reference gene primers gave estimates of nucleated cell counts. TCRdb's table, derived via immunoSEQ multiplex PCR, lists solely in-frame clones and lacks some. That table gives V, J and clone size, and the DNA gave D and trimming. The profile shows approximately 280,000 clones, over 75% of them singletons. Source material: peripheral blood. This clonotype originated in a woman aged 55-69 years with acute or convalescent COVID-19. The J gene is TRBJ1-5, the V gene TRBV6-2 or TRBV6-3; no firm D call. The CDR3 reads CASSYRFPRSHF. Written as DNA, the CDR3 is TGTGCCAGCAGTTACAGGTTCCCCCGTAGCCATTTT.